This T cell receptor (beta chain) was captured by sequencing in a study of CD8+ T cells in alopecia areata. Turning to the study itself: Treated individuals took tofacitinib by mouth, 5 to 10 mg twice daily. Overall study findings and caveats: Just one nonresponder means the tie between baseline CD8+ expansion and response stays uncertain. Expanded CD8+ clones among the top 100, as well as scalp clonality, were significantly decreased by tofacitinib. Alopecia totalis/universalis scalp especially showed more expanded CD8+ clones than normal scalp.

The treatment is: oral pan-JAK inhibitor, 5-10 mg twice daily. Once RNA had been extracted, it was reverse transcribed into cDNA to act as the sequencing template. Produced via immunoSEQ multiplex PCR; TCRdb's table is partial and in-frame only. The data show 170,000 or so clones, about 60% seen once. CDR1 is SQVTM and CDR2 is ANQGSEA in the germline V gene. With 0 bases removed from V and 6 bases from J, the gap between germline ends came to 14 bases. The CDR3 covers 15 residues. Comment on this clone: What it binds is unknown.

The sample here was CD8+ T cells sorted from blood, taken at week 24, from a patient treated with tofacitinib. The source of this sequence is a human donor with alopecia areata. The chain couples TRBV29-1 to TRBJ2-2; perhaps TRBD1 as D (5 bases). CDR3 region: CSVEEPLGVAGELFF. CDR3 nucleotide sequence: TGCAGCGTTGAAGAACCCCTAGGGGTAGCCGGGGAGCTGTTTTTT.